A single TCR beta chain is shown here with its context. Sequenced by immunoSEQ multiplex PCR; TCRdb stores in-frame clones only, minus some. The sample has roughly 110,000 clones; 84% are singletons. This CDR3 is built from 14 residues. The germline CDR1 and CDR2 sequences are LGHDT and YNNKEL (reference sequence). The junction had 12 bases not matched to a gene; V was cut back by 8 bases and J by 8 bases. The data derive from a study of blood T cell repertoires in COVID-19. The wider study: In each case, the material was cDNA or gDNA derived from T cells, B-cell-depleted T cells, or PBMCs.

The sequence came from a woman aged 55-70 years with acute or convalescent COVID-19. J is TRBJ1-2 and V is TRBV3-1 (or the pseudogene TRBV3-2); 9 nucleotides match TRBD1. The specimen sequenced was peripheral blood. The CDR3 coding sequence is TGTGCCAGCGGGGGGGGACAGGGCCTAGAGGGCTACACCTTC. This translates into CASGGGQGLEGYTF.